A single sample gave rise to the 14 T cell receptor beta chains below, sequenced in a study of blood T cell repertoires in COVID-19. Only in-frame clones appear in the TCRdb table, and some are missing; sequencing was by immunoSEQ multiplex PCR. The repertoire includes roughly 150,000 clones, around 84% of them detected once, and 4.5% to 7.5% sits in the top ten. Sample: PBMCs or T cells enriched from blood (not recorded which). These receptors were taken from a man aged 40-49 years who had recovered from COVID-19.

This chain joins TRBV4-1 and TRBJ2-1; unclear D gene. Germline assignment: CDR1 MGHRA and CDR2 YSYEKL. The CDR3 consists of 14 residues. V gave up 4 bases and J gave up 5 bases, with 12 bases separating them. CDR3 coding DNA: TGCGCCAGCAGCCGCGGTAGTGCAAACAATGAGCAGTTCTTC. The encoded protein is CASSRGSANNEQFF.

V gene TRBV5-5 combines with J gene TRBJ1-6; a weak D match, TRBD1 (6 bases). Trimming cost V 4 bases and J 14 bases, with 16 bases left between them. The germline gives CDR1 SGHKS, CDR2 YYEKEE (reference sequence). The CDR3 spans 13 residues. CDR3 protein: CASSEVGQPSLHF. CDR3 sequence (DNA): TGTGCCAGCAGCGAGGTCGGACAGCCGTCCCTCCACTTT.

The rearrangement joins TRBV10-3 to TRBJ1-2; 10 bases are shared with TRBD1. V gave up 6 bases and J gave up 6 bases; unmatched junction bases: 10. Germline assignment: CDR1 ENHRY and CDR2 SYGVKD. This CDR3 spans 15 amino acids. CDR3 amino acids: CAISDGQGGINGYTF. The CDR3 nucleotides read TGTGCCATCAGCGATGGACAGGGGGGCATCAATGGCTACACCTTC.

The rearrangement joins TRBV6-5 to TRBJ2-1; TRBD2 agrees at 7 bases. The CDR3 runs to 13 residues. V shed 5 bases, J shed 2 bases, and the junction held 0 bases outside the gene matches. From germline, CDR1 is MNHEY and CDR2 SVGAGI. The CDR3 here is CASSLAAYNEQFF. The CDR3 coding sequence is TGTGCCAGCAGTCTAGCGGCCTACAATGAGCAGTTCTTC.

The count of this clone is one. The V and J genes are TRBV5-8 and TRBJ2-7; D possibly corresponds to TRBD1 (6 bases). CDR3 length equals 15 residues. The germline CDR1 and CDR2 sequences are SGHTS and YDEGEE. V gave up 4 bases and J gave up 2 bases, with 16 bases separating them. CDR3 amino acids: CASSRTEEDPYEQYF. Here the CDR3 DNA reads TGTGCCAGCAGCAGGACAGAAGAAGACCCCTACGAGCAGTACTTC. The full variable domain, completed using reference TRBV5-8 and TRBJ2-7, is EAGVTQSPTHLIKTRGQQATLRCSPISGHTSVYWYQQALGLGLQFLLWYDEGEERNRGNFPPRFSGRQFPNYSSELNVNALELEDSALYLCASSRTEEDPYEQYFGPGTRLTVT.

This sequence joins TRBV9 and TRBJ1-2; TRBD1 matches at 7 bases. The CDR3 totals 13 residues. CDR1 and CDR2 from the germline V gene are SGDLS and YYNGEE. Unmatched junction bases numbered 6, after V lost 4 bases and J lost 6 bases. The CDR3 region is CASSTGDSHGYTF. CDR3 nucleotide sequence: TGTGCCAGCAGCACAGGGGACAGCCATGGCTACACCTTC.

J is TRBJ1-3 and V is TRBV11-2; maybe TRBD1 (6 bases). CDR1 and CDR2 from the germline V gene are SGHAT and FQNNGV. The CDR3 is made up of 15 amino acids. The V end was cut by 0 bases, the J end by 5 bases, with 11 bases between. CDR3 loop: CASSLDVTGRNTIYF. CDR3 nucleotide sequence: TGTGCCAGCAGCTTAGATGTGACAGGCCGAAACACCATATATTTT.

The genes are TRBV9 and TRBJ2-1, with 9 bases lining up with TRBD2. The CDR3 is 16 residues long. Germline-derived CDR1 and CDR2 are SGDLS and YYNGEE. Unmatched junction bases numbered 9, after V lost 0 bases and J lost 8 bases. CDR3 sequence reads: CASSVGGGASGDEQFF. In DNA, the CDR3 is TGTGCCAGCAGCGTAGGCGGGGGGGCCAGCGGGGATGAGCAGTTCTTC.

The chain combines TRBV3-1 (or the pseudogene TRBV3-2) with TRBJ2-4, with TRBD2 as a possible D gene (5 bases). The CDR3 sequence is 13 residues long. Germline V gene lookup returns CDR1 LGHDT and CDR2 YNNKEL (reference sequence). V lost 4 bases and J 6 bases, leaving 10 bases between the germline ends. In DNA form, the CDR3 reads TGTGCCAGCAGCCCCCTCGGAGGAAACATTCAGTACTTC. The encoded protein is CASSPLGGNIQYF.

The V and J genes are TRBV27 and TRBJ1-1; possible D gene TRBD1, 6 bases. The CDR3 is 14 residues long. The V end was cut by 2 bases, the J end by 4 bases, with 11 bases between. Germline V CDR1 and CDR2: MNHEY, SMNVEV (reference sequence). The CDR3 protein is CASSLRGGGTEAFF. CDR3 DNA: TGTGCCAGCAGTTTACGAGGGGGGGGCACTGAAGCTTTCTTT.

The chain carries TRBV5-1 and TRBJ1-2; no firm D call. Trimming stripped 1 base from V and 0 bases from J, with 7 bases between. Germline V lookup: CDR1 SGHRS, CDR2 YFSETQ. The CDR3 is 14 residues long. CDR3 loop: CASSLTVANYGYTF. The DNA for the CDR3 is TGCGCCAGCAGCTTGACAGTTGCTAACTATGGCTACACCTTC.

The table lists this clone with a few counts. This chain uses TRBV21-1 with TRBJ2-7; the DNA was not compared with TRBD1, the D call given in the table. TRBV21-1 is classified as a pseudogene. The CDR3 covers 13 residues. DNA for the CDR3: TGTGCCAGCAGCAGACCCCAGGGGAGCGAGCAGTACGTC. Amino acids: CASSRPQGSEQYV.

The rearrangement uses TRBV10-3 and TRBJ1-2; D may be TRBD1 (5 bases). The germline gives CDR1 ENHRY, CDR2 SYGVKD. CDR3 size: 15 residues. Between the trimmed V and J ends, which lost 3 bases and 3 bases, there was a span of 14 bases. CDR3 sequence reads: CAISDPGGEDYGYTF. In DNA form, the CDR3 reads TGTGCCATCAGTGATCCGGGGGGGGAGGACTATGGCTACACCTTC.

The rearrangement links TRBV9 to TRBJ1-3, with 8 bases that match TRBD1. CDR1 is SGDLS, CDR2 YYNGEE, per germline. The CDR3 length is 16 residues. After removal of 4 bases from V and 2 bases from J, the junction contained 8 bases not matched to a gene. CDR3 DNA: TGTGCCAGCAGCCCCCGCCTGGGACAGGCTGGAAACACCATATATTTT. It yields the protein CASSPRLGQAGNTIYF.